The 2 T cell receptor beta chains given below trace back to one sample, sequenced in a study of blood T cell repertoires in COVID-19. The repertoire was sequenced with immunoSEQ multiplex PCR; TCRdb's copy has only in-frame clones and lacks some. The top ten clones hold approximately 15% of a sample with roughly 13,000 clones, roughly 85% of them seen once. Sequencing was carried out using peripheral blood. The receptors were sampled from a human donor with active COVID-19. The donor label of this sample is uncertain.

The V call is TRBV9, the J call TRBJ2-1; D is perhaps TRBD2 (5 bases). V was clipped by 0 bases and J by 0 bases, with 7 bases between them. From germline, CDR1 is SGDLS and CDR2 YYNGEE. The CDR3 spans 15 residues. The DNA of the CDR3 is TGTGCCAGCAGCGTAGACCGGGGCTCCTACAATGAGCAGTTCTTC. Translating gives CASSVDRGSYNEQFF.

The chain joins TRBV7-3 to TRBJ2-1; a weak D match, TRBD2 (6 bases). The CDR3 has 16 amino acids. V was cut by 5 bases and J by 5 bases, with 19 bases left in between. The germline V gene encodes CDR1 SGHTA and CDR2 FQGTGA. CDR3: CASSLPAGSRNNEQFF. The CDR3 DNA sequence: TGTGCCAGCAGCCTCCCGGCGGGGTCCCGCAACAATGAGCAGTTCTTC.